This T cell receptor beta chain was obtained from a study of T cells in Graves' hyperthyroidism and ophthalmopathy. Using 10 ml of fresh peripheral blood, PBMCs were prepared. A note on this clonotype: Its antigen remains unidentified.

Amplified TCR beta CDR3 regions came from RNA transcripts. The HTBI primer set served for first-round RT-PCR of the TCR CDR3. TCRdb itself ran the multiplex PCR reads through MiXCR, one entry per CDR3 protein. Of roughly 380,000 distinct CDR3 sequences in the sample, 19% were seen once. Findings of the study overall: Median prediction lead before ophthalmopathy onset was around seven months with the model.

There are 14 residues in the CDR3. V dropped 5 bases and J dropped 6 bases, with 14 bases sitting between them. This sequence was found in a woman aged 18-29 years with Graves' hyperthyroidism. The sample consisted of blood. The chain joins TRBV12-3 or TRBV12-4 to TRBJ1-5; possible D gene TRBD1, 6 bases. CDR3 loop: CASSQDTGSQPQHF. CDR3 in DNA: TGTGCCAGCAGTCAAGATACAGGGTCTCAGCCCCAGCATTTT.